This TCR beta chain appears in the sequencing data of a study of T cells in Graves' hyperthyroidism and ophthalmopathy. V dropped 6 bases and J dropped 1; count of bases not matched to a gene: 5. The CDR3 runs 16 residues. There were TCR beta CDR3 regions amplified from RNA transcripts. An initial round of RT-PCR targeting the TCR CDR3 relied on the HTBI primer set. TCRdb re-called the multiplex PCR reads with MiXCR, one entry per CDR3 protein. The table includes more than 500,000 distinct CDR3 sequences, about 15% detected once. The chain uses TRBV12-3 or TRBV12-4 and TRBJ2-2, with 10 positions matching TRBD2. The clonotype originates from a woman aged 40 to 50 with Graves' ophthalmopathy. Sequencing was done on a sample of blood. The CDR3 spells CASRVRLAGNTGELFF. CDR3 DNA: TGTGCCAGCAGGGTGAGACTAGCGGGGAACACCGGGGAGCTGTTTTTT.